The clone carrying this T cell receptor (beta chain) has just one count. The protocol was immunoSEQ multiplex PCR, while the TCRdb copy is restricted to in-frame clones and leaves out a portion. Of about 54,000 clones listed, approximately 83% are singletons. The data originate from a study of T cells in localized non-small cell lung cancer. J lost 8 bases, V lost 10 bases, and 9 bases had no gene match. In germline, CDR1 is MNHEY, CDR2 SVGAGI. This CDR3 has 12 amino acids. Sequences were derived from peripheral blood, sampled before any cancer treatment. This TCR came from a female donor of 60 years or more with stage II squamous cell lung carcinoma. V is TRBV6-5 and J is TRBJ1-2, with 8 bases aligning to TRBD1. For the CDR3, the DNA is TGTGCCACAGGGAGTACAGGGGGGGGCTACACCTTC. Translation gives CATGSTGGGYTF.